These 28 T cell receptor beta chains were sequenced from one sample in a study of cytomegalovirus exposure and HLA in healthy donors (TCRdb year 2017). Library generation was performed with the immunoSEQ multiplex PCR assay. For the multiplex PCR, a mixture combining 60 forward primers for TCR Vbeta segments and 13 reverse primers for TCR Jbeta segments was used. The clones in this table, taken by TCRdb from immuneACCESS, are in-frame only. Not every clone is retained; where verified, under half of the shortfall comes from an unresolved V gene, and the cause of the rest is unknown. Across this sample there are approximately 160,000 clones, with around 78% seen only once. The ten largest clones add up to approximately 3.4% of the sample. The sequenced sample consisted of PBMCs. These receptors all stem from a woman between 45 and 60 years old in good health and CMV-seropositive.

In its sample, this clone was seen a few times. The chain combines TRBV10-3 with TRBJ1-1; D may be TRBD1 (5 bases). CDR3 length equals 14 residues. Germline CDR1 ENHRY, CDR2 SYGVKD. Trimming took off 2 bases at V and 1 base at J, with 8 bases between the two ends. CDR3 coding DNA: TGTGCCATCAGTGAGGTGGGGGGGAACACTGAAGCTTTCTTT. It codes for CAISEVGGNTEAFF.

The V gene is TRBV11-3, the J gene TRBJ1-1, with D tentatively TRBD1 (6 bases). CDR3 length equals 14 residues. Germline CDR1 and CDR2: SGHNT and YENEEA. Trimming took 3 bases from V and 1 from J, leaving 9 bases between them. The CDR3 DNA reads as TGTGCCAGCAGCTTGGACAGAGCGAACACTGAAGCTTTCTTT. It encodes CASSLDRANTEAFF.

The CDR3 loop is CASSESWTSGSYEQYF. CDR3 in DNA: TGCGCCAGCAGTGAGTCCTGGACTAGCGGATCCTACGAGCAGTACTTC. The chain employs TRBV10-1 and TRBJ2-7; 10 bases align to TRBD2. Germline V gene sequence: CDR1 WNHNN, CDR2 SYGVQD (reference sequence). The CDR3 consists of 16 residues. V lost 0 bases, J lost 1 base, and 3 bases stayed unmatched.

The CDR3 is CASSVVGQQTSTDTQYF. DNA of the CDR3: TGTGCCAGCAGCGTAGTTGGACAGCAGACTAGCACAGATACGCAGTATTTT. This rearrangement joins TRBV9 to TRBJ2-3; D perhaps matches TRBD1 (6 bases). Per the germline V gene, CDR1 is SGDLS and CDR2 is YYNGEE. Between the trimmed V and J ends, which lost 0 bases and 0 bases, there was a span of 14 bases. The CDR3 length is 17 residues.

The V call is TRBV6-1, the J call TRBJ1-2; maybe TRBD1 (6 bases). Between the trimmed V and J ends, which lost 4 bases and 4 bases, there was a span of 13 bases. The germline V gene has CDR1 MNHNS and CDR2 SASEGT. CDR3 length: 14 residues. The CDR3 DNA reads as TGTGCCAGCAGTGTAGCCGGGACACTCTATGGCTACACCTTC. Amino acids: CASSVAGTLYGYTF.

The CDR3 DNA reads TGTGCCAGTAGTCCGACAGGCCCTCCCTATAATGGCTACACCTTC. Translation: CASSPTGPPYNGYTF. V is TRBV19 and J is TRBJ1-2, with a tentative D call TRBD1 (6 bases). Germline V gene sequence: CDR1 LNHDA, CDR2 SQIVND (reference sequence). This CDR3 has 15 residues. V dropped 5 bases and J dropped 6 bases, with 19 bases sitting between them. Filled out from reference TRBV19 and TRBJ1-2, the complete variable domain reads DGGITQSPKYLFRKEGQNVTLSCEQNLNHDAMYWYRQDPGQGLRLIYYSQIVNDFQKGDIAEGYSVSREKKESFPLTVTSAQKNPTAFYLCASSPTGPPYNGYTFGSGTRLTVV.

As regards this clone: At one end the junction does not follow the germline gene, possibly because of a read error. This chain links TRBV7-7 with TRBJ2-5; TRBD2 matches at 15 bases. The CDR3 totals 15 residues. The germline V gene has CDR1 SSHAT and CDR2 FNYEAQ (reference sequence). CDR3 nucleotides: TGTGCTAGCAGCCCTAGGACTAGCGGGGGGGCGGACCAGTACTTC. Protein product: CASSPRTSGGADQYF.

The chain joins TRBV28 to TRBJ1-2, with D possibly TRBD1 on 5 matching bases. V was cut by 5 bases and J by 4 bases, with 8 bases left in between. Germline V CDR1 and CDR2: MDHEN, SYDVKM. CDR3 size: 12 residues. As DNA, the CDR3 is TGTGCCAGCAGTCCAGGGTCCTATGGCTACACCTTC. Protein: CASSPGSYGYTF.

This sequence joins TRBV11-2 and TRBJ2-1; 8 bases fit TRBD1. CDR1 and CDR2 from the germline V gene are SGHAT and FQNNGV. The ends lost 0 bases at V and 2 bases at J; junction bases unmatched: 0. The CDR3 runs to 15 residues. The CDR3 region has the DNA TGTGCCAGCAGCTTAGACAGGGGGCCCTACAATGAGCAGTTCTTC. As protein: CASSLDRGPYNEQFF.

The chain couples TRBV5-5 to TRBJ2-5, with 11 bases that match TRBD2. The junction had 4 bases not matched to a gene; V was cut back by 2 bases and J by 4 bases. The CDR3 covers 15 residues. Germline values: CDR1 SGHKS, CDR2 YYEKEE (reference sequence). This CDR3 is CASSFTSGSLETQYF. DNA of the CDR3: TGTGCCAGCAGCTTTACTAGCGGGAGTCTAGAGACCCAGTACTTC.

This clone appeared a single time. The V gene is TRBV6-6, the J gene TRBJ1-2; TRBD1 matches 9 bases. The CDR3 covers 13 residues. Germline V lookup: CDR1 MNHNY, CDR2 SVGAGI (reference sequence). J was trimmed by 8 bases and V by 6 bases; bases with no gene match: 7. The CDR3 spells CASRPGQGGGYTF. CDR3 DNA sequence: TGTGCCAGCAGACCGGGACAGGGAGGCGGCTACACCTTC.

The V gene is TRBV2, the J gene TRBJ2-1; D unresolved. With 4 bases removed from V and 4 bases from J, the gap between germline ends came to 2 bases. The CDR3 length is 11 residues. Germline CDR1 is SNHLY and CDR2 is FYNNEI. The CDR3 DNA reads as TGTGCCAGCAGTGCTTACAATGAGCAGTTCTTC. Protein sequence: CASSAYNEQFF.

The CDR3 here is CSVGHKGGLEQYF. As DNA, the CDR3 is TGCAGCGTTGGTCACAAAGGGGGCCTCGAGCAGTACTTC. The rearrangement links TRBV29-1 to TRBJ2-7; the match to TRBD1 covers 7 bases. The CDR3 loop spans 13 amino acids. V lost 4 bases, J lost 6 bases, and 9 bases stayed unmatched. In germline, CDR1 is SQVTM, CDR2 ANQGSEA.

CDR3 residues: CASSSRTGQEQYF. The CDR3 region has the DNA TGTGCCAGCAGCTCCCGAACAGGTCAAGAGCAGTACTTC. The chain links TRBV7-2 to TRBJ2-7; D possibly corresponds to TRBD1 (5 bases). This CDR3 contains 13 residues. V was clipped by 4 bases and J by 7 bases, with 14 bases between them. Germline CDR1 is SGHTA and CDR2 is FQGNSA.

The chain combines TRBV19 with TRBJ1-1, with D unclear. Germline CDR1 and CDR2: LNHDA and SQIVND (reference sequence). This CDR3 contains 13 residues. Deletions cut 7 bases from V and 1 base from J, with 10 bases between. For the CDR3, the DNA is TGTGCCAGTACCTATACCGGGAACACTGAAGCTTTCTTT. Translating gives CASTYTGNTEAFF.

The chain recombines TRBV15 with TRBJ2-7, with 9 bases aligning to TRBD1. Per the germline V gene, CDR1 is LNHNV and CDR2 is YYDKDF (reference sequence). V was pared by 2 bases and J by 6 bases, with 11 bases of the junction left unmatched. The CDR3 runs 16 residues. The CDR3 coding sequence is TGTGCCACCAGCAGAAACAGGGGGCTTTCATTGGGCGAGCAGTACTTC. Translating gives CATSRNRGLSLGEQYF. The full variable domain, with the rest looked up from reference TRBV15 and TRBJ2-7, is DAMVIQNPRYQVTQFGKPVTLSCSQTLNHNVMYWYQQKSSQAPKLLFHYYDKDFNNEADTPDNFQSRRPNTSFCFLDIRSPGLGDTAMYLCATSRNRGLSLGEQYFGPGTRLTVT.

The rearrangement uses TRBV6-1 and TRBJ1-1, with 9 bases aligning to TRBD1. The CDR3 totals 13 residues. The germline gives CDR1 MNHNS, CDR2 SASEGT. V dropped 2 bases and J dropped 13; count of bases not matched to a gene: 8. The CDR3, as DNA: TGTGCCAGCAGTGAATGGGGGGACAGGGTTGATTTCTTT. Protein product: CASSEWGDRVDFF.

This clone was seen just once. The chain combines TRBV27 with TRBJ1-4, with D maybe TRBD1 (6 bases). This CDR3 comprises 14 residues. Germline values: CDR1 MNHEY, CDR2 SMNVEV (reference sequence). Trimming shortened V by 3 bases and J by 5 bases, and 10 bases separated the two germline ends. The CDR3 DNA follows: TGTGCCAGCAGTTTGGGGCAGGGGAATGAAAAACTGTTTTTT. It specifies CASSLGQGNEKLFF. The full variable domain, in which reference TRBV27 and TRBJ1-4 provide the parts outside the CDR3, is EAQVTQNPRYLITVTGKKLTVTCSQNMNHEYMSWYRQDPGLGLRQIYYSMNVEVTDKGDVPEGYKVSRKEKRNFPLILESPSPNQTSLYFCASSLGQGNEKLFFGSGTQLSVL.

The genes are TRBV9 and TRBJ1-2; D might be TRBD1 (6 bases). V lost 3 bases and J 5 bases, leaving 17 bases between the germline ends. CDR1 and CDR2 (germline): SGDLS, YYNGEE. The length of the CDR3 is 15 residues. CDR3 sequence: CASSASGGGQYGYTF. The DNA of the CDR3 is TGTGCCAGCAGCGCCAGTGGGGGGGGACAATATGGCTACACCTTC. The variable domain in full, completed from reference TRBV9 and TRBJ1-2, reads DSGVTQTPKHLITATGQRVTLRCSPRSGDLSVYWYQQSLDQGLQFLIQYYNGEERAKGNILERFSAQQFPDLHSELNLSSLELGDSALYFCASSASGGGQYGYTFGSGTRLTVV.

The gene calls are TRBV19 and TRBJ2-5; D is perhaps TRBD2 (6 bases). The CDR3 spans 13 residues. The germline V and J ends were trimmed by 11 bases and 2 bases, with 15 bases remaining between them. The germline CDR1 and CDR2 sequences are LNHDA and SQIVND (reference sequence). The CDR3 coding sequence is TGTGCCTCCGCTCGGGGGTGGCAAGAGACCCAGTACTTC. It specifies CASARGWQETQYF.

V gene TRBV11-3 combines with J gene TRBJ2-5; 8 nucleotides agree with TRBD2. Germline CDR1 SGHNT, CDR2 YENEEA. The ends lost 4 bases at V and 5 bases at J; junction bases unmatched: 9. CDR3 size: 15 residues. This CDR3 reads CASSSAGGLWETQYF. CDR3 coding DNA: TGTGCCAGCAGCTCCGCGGGGGGCCTCTGGGAGACCCAGTACTTC.

DNA of the CDR3: TGTGCCAGCAGGAGACAGGGGGACACCGGGGAGCTGTTTTTT. Amino acid sequence: CASRRQGDTGELFF. The chain has TRBV28 and TRBJ2-2; 9 nucleotides align to TRBD1. The CDR3 has 14 amino acids. CDR1 and CDR2 from the germline V gene are MDHEN and SYDVKM. V dropped 6 bases and J dropped 3; count of bases not matched to a gene: 2. Full variable domain (rest looked up from reference TRBV28 and TRBJ2-2): DVKVTQSSRYLVKRTGEKVFLECVQDMDHENMFWYRQDPGLGLRLIYFSYDVKMKEKGDIPEGYSVSREKKERFSLILESASTNQTSMYLCASRRQGDTGELFFGEGSRLTVL.

This sequence joins TRBV5-4 and TRBJ1-4; tentative D call: TRBD1 (5 bases). The CDR3 totals 16 residues. Germline loops: CDR1 SGHNT, CDR2 YYREEE (reference sequence). Trimming removed 0 bases from V and 8 bases from J, with 17 bases in between. The CDR3 nucleotides read TGTGCCAGCAGCTTGGGGGGCGGGGGGTTGAGCGAAAAACTGTTTTTT. It translates to CASSLGGGGLSEKLFF.

The chain uses TRBV5-1 and TRBJ1-2; no firm D call. This CDR3 is 14 amino acids long. Germline V gene data show CDR1 as SGHRS and CDR2 as YFSETQ. V was clipped by 0 bases and J by 0 bases, with 6 bases between them. The CDR3 nucleotides are TGCGCCAGCAGCTTGGAGCCCTCTAACTATGGCTACACCTTC. As protein: CASSLEPSNYGYTF.

The V call is TRBV6-5, the J call TRBJ1-1, with a possible D match to TRBD1 (5 bases). V was trimmed by 4 bases and J by 3 bases, leaving 15 bases between them. This CDR3 is 15 amino acids long. CDR1 is MNHEY and CDR2 is SVGAGI in the germline V gene. The CDR3 region is CASSFLPGLYTEAFF. Here the CDR3 DNA reads TGTGCCAGCAGTTTCCTCCCGGGACTCTACACTGAAGCTTTCTTT.

This sequence joins TRBV4-3 and TRBJ1-5; 9 bases fit TRBD1. CDR1 is LGHNA and CDR2 is YSLEER in the germline V gene. The CDR3 has 16 amino acids. V was pared by 1 base and J by 2 bases, with 3 bases of the junction left unmatched. CDR3 sequence: CASSQAWTGGNQPQHF. For the CDR3, the DNA is TGCGCCAGCAGCCAAGCTTGGACAGGGGGCAATCAGCCCCAGCATTTT.

With respect to this clone: The sample carries other DNA sequences with the same CDR3. V is TRBV5-1 and J is TRBJ2-5, with TRBD2 matching over 7 bases. CDR1 SGHRS and CDR2 YFSETQ come from the germline V gene. This CDR3 comprises 14 residues. Losses at the gene ends were 3 bases for V and 0 bases for J; bases not matched to a gene: 2. The CDR3 region has the DNA TGCGCCAGCAGCTCCGGGGGGAACCAAGAGACCCAGTACTTC. Protein product: CASSSGGNQETQYF.

V and J are TRBV25-1 and TRBJ2-7; D might be TRBD1 (7 bases). With 4 bases removed from V and 0 bases from J, the gap between germline ends came to 13 bases. Germline-derived CDR1 and CDR2 are MGHDK and SYGVNS. This CDR3 region has 15 residues. The DNA for the CDR3 is TGTGCCAGCAGTGTGGCGGGACAGAGCTCCTACGAGCAGTACTTC. This sequence encodes CASSVAGQSSYEQYF.